This T cell receptor beta chain was identified in a study of cytomegalovirus exposure and HLA in healthy donors. Points from the study as a whole: Later work showed greater clonal expansion in HLA-associated TCR beta chains than in equally common others. A prior analysis recorded that most TCR beta V segments were productive about 87% or about 30% of the time.

60 Vbeta and 13 Jbeta primers were used in PCR. Some clones are missing from TCRdb's copy, which holds only in-frame ones; the method was immunoSEQ multiplex PCR. The repertoire consists of 150,000 to 200,000 clones, with 65% to 85% occurring once and the leading ten covering over 0.65%. Remarks on this clone: The antigen remains undetermined.

Nominal health characterized the donors when sampled, though unrecorded immune exposures were likely. The CDR3 is 12 residues long. The V end lost 2 bases, the J end lost 4 bases, and 5 bases lay between the germline ends. In germline, CDR1 is MNHEY, CDR2 SVGAGI. J is TRBJ1-2 and V is TRBV6-5, with D tentatively TRBD1 (5 bases). This clonotype was obtained from a woman between 18 and 29 years old in good health and CMV-seronegative. Sequencing input: PBMCs. CDR3 coding DNA: TGTGCCAGCAGTTACAGGGGCTATGGCTACACCTTC. Its protein is CASSYRGYGYTF.